A single sample gave rise to the 26 T cell receptor beta chains below, sequenced in a study of blood T cells in healthy people across ages. Alongside a J-beta primer mix, a sample-barcoded 5' primer served in a second PCR lasting roughly 6 to 11 cycles. TCRdb itself ran the 5' RACE reads through MiXCR, one entry per CDR3 protein. The data show 1.5 million to 1.8 million distinct CDR3 sequences, about 45% seen once. Input material: blood. These receptor sequences come from a woman aged 18 to 35 in good health.

The chain is built from TRBV12-3 or TRBV12-4 and TRBJ2-6; TRBD1 matches 9 bases. J lost 0 bases, V lost 7 bases, and 10 bases had no gene match. The CDR3 length is 18 residues. CDR3 in amino acids: CASKKPGQGPSGANVLTF. The CDR3 coding sequence is TGTGCCAGCAAAAAACCGGGACAGGGACCCTCTGGGGCCAACGTCCTGACTTTC.

This clonotype came up a few times. The chain uses TRBV28 and TRBJ2-3, with D uncertain. Germline V gene lookup returns CDR1 MDHEN and CDR2 SYDVKM. The CDR3 length is 14 residues. V lost 8 bases, J lost 4 bases, and 16 bases lay in between. CDR3 amino acids: CASAVDGGADTQYF. CDR3 DNA: TGTGCCAGCGCCGTGGATGGTGGGGCAGATACGCAGTATTTT.

V is TRBV2 and J is TRBJ2-1; TRBD2 agrees at 9 bases. The CDR3 extends over 15 amino acids. With 5 bases clipped from V and 13 bases from J, the junction kept 15 bases outside the gene matches. Germline V gene lookup returns CDR1 SNHLY and CDR2 FYNNEI. The CDR3 sequence is CASSTGTSLRETQFF. Written as DNA, the CDR3 is TGTGCCAGCAGTACCGGGACTAGCCTTAGGGAGACCCAGTTCTTC.

The gene calls are TRBV7-3 and TRBJ2-1, with 10 bases fitting TRBD2. Germline V lookup: CDR1 SGHTA, CDR2 FQGTGA. J gave up 7 bases and V 2 bases, and 5 bases lay outside the gene matches. This CDR3 is 15 amino acids long. The CDR3: CASSLVVTSGNEQFF. CDR3 bases: TGTGCCAGCAGCTTAGTGGTGACTAGCGGGAATGAGCAGTTCTTC. Full variable domain (rest looked up from reference TRBV7-3 and TRBJ2-1): GAGVSQTPSNKVTEKGKYVELRCDPISGHTALYWYRQSLGQGPEFLIYFQGTGAADDSGLPNDRFFAVRPEGSVSTLKIQRTERGDSAVYLCASSLVVTSGNEQFFGPGTRLTVL.

This clonotype appeared a few times. The chain has TRBV7-2 and TRBJ2-1, with no clear D. The CDR3 covers 15 residues. The V gene's germline CDR1 is SGHTA and CDR2 FQGNSA. V gave up 4 bases and J gave up 7 bases, with 17 bases separating them. The chain's CDR3 is CASSSMSPAFNEQFF. DNA of the CDR3: TGTGCCAGCAGCTCCATGTCGCCGGCGTTTAATGAGCAGTTCTTC.

Ten or more counts support this clonotype. A junction boundary mismatches the germline segment, possibly from a read error. The rearrangement joins TRBV7-7 to TRBJ2-5; TRBD1 might be the D (5 bases). The CDR3 covers 14 residues. The germline V gene encodes CDR1 SSHAT and CDR2 FNYEAQ (reference sequence). The CDR3 nucleotides are TGTGCTAGCAGCTTAACAGGATTAGGCGAGACCCAGTACTTC. It encodes CASSLTGLGETQYF.

V and J are TRBV5-6 and TRBJ2-7, with D possibly matching TRBD1 (5 bases). Germline V gene lookup returns CDR1 SGHDT and CDR2 YYEEEE. Trimming removed 4 bases at V and 0 bases at J, with 11 bases between. CDR3 size: 14 residues. CDR3 loop: CASSLDMFSYEQYF. The CDR3 DNA is TGTGCCAGCAGCCTGGACATGTTCTCCTACGAGCAGTACTTC.

The chain joins TRBV5-1 to TRBJ2-7; possibly TRBD1 or TRBD2 for D (5 bases each). The length of the CDR3 is 14 residues. Germline V gene data show CDR1 as SGHRS and CDR2 as YFSETQ. The V end was cut by 2 bases, the J end by 3 bases, with 12 bases between. This CDR3 reads CASSLRDPFYEQYF. DNA for the CDR3: TGCGCCAGCAGCTTAAGGGACCCCTTCTACGAGCAGTACTTC.

V usage is TRBV4-3 and J usage is TRBJ2-5; 8 bases are a match to TRBD1. Germline-derived CDR1 and CDR2 are LGHNA and YSLEER. Unmatched junction bases numbered 8, after V lost 3 bases and J lost 5 bases. This CDR3 region has 15 residues. For the CDR3, the DNA is TGCGCCAGCAGCCATACTCAGGGGGCTCGGGAGACCCAGTACTTC. Residues: CASSHTQGARETQYF.

The chain has TRBV9 and TRBJ2-1; possibly TRBD1 for D (6 bases). Germline CDR1 and CDR2: SGDLS and YYNGEE. V was shortened by 0 bases and J by 1 base, with 11 bases between the two germline ends. The CDR3 is made up of 16 amino acids. The CDR3 DNA follows: TGTGCCAGCAGCGTAGCTATGAGGGGGTCCTACAATGAGCAGTTCTTC. It codes for CASSVAMRGSYNEQFF.

The table lists this clonotype with a count of one. Relative to the germline gene, one junction end is altered; a read error may explain this. This chain uses TRBV3-1 with TRBJ2-1, with 7 nucleotides matching TRBD1. This CDR3 has 14 residues. Germline V gives CDR1 LGHDT, CDR2 YNNKEL (reference sequence). CDR3 residues: CAGSRGTASNEQFF. The DNA for the CDR3 is TGTGCCGGCAGCCGAGGGACAGCGAGCAATGAGCAGTTCTTC.

The chain links TRBV7-9 to TRBJ1-2; TRBD1 is a possible D gene (6 bases). Germline values: CDR1 SEHNR, CDR2 FQNEAQ (reference sequence). CDR3 length: 15 residues. V lost 0 bases and J 4 bases, leaving 12 bases between the germline ends. CDR3 in DNA: TGTGCCAGCAGCTTAGCATACCAAGGGGGCTATGGCTACACCTTC. This codes for CASSLAYQGGYGYTF. Supplemented by reference TRBV7-9 and TRBJ1-2, the full variable domain reads DTGVSQNPRHKITKRGQNVTFRCDPISEHNRLYWYRQTLGQGPEFLTYFQNEAQLEKSRLLSDRFSAERPKGSFSTLEIQRTEQGDSAMYLCASSLAYQGGYGYTFGSGTRLTVV.

The chain recombines TRBV6-5 with TRBJ2-6, with 9 bases matching TRBD1. Trimming cost V 2 bases and J 1 base; bases outside gene matches: 6. Germline values: CDR1 MNHEY, CDR2 SVGAGI. This CDR3 region has 18 residues. The CDR3 nucleotides are TGTGCCAGCAGTTACGGAGTTGGACAGGGGTCTGGGGCCAACGTCCTGACTTTC. Protein product: CASSYGVGQGSGANVLTF.

The rearrangement links TRBV5-5 to TRBJ2-5; D uncertain. The CDR3 contains 13 residues. The germline gives CDR1 SGHKS, CDR2 YYEKEE (reference sequence). The V gene lost 4 bases and the J gene lost 0 bases, with 7 bases spanning the gap. The CDR3 sequence is CASSDWNQETQYF. The CDR3 nucleotides are TGTGCCAGCAGCGACTGGAACCAAGAGACCCAGTACTTC.

The chain combines TRBV2 with TRBJ2-2, with D possibly matching TRBD2 (5 bases). The length of the CDR3 is 13 residues. The ends were cut back, 6 bases at V and 4 bases at J, with 9 bases in the middle. CDR1 is SNHLY and CDR2 is FYNNEI in the germline V gene. CDR3 residues: CASRAVGTGELFF. The CDR3 coding sequence is TGTGCCAGCAGAGCGGTGGGCACCGGGGAGCTGTTTTTT.

Concerning this clonotype: This may be a read error: a much more frequent sequence differs by one nucleotide. The J gene is TRBJ2-1, the V gene TRBV2; TRBD1 or TRBD2 may be the D gene (6 bases each). The V gene lost 6 bases and the J gene lost 8 bases, with 14 bases spanning the gap. The length of the CDR3 is 13 residues. Germline V gene sequence: CDR1 SNHLY, CDR2 FYNNEI. CDR3 bases: TGTGCCAGCAGCGGGAAGGGGGGCGATGAGCAGTTCTTC. Amino acids: CASSGKGGDEQFF.

The CDR3 spells CASGLVLSRDSGNTIYF. CDR3 nucleotide sequence: TGTGCTAGTGGTTTGGTACTTTCCAGAGACTCTGGAAACACCATATATTTT. The gene calls are TRBV12-5 and TRBJ1-3; D not certain. Germline V CDR1 and CDR2: LGHNT, FRNRAP. This CDR3 comprises 17 residues. V was shortened by 0 bases and J by 0 bases, with 12 bases between the two germline ends.

This clonotype showed up many times. The rearrangement uses TRBV10-3 and TRBJ2-1, with unresolved D. Germline values: CDR1 ENHRY, CDR2 SYGVKD. With 0 bases removed from V and 4 bases from J, the gap between germline ends came to 7 bases. This CDR3 comprises 14 residues. CDR3 coding DNA: TGTGCCATCAGTGAGTCTTTCGGTTACAATGAGCAGTTCTTC. Its protein is CAISESFGYNEQFF.

This sequence joins TRBV6-6 and TRBJ1-2, with D hard to call. Germline V gives CDR1 MNHNY, CDR2 SVGAGI (reference sequence). CDR3 length: 14 amino acids. Trimming pared 2 bases from V and 5 bases from J, leaving 12 bases between. The DNA for the CDR3 is TGTGCCAGCAGTTACCAGGCCGACTGGTATGGCTACACCTTC. Encoded protein: CASSYQADWYGYTF.

The rearrangement links TRBV5-6 to TRBJ2-5; perhaps TRBD1 as D (6 bases). CDR1 SGHDT and CDR2 YYEEEE come from the germline V gene. The CDR3 is 14 residues long. The V and J ends lost 0 bases and 3 bases respectively, with 9 bases between them. CDR3 bases: TGTGCCAGCAGCTTGGATACAGGGAAAGAGACCCAGTACTTC. Protein: CASSLDTGKETQYF. The full variable domain, with the rest looked up from reference TRBV5-6 and TRBJ2-5, is DAGVTQSPTHLIKTRGQQVTLRCSPKSGHDTVSWYQQALGQGPQFIFQYYEEEERQRGNFPDRFSGHQFPNYSSELNVNALLLGDSALYLCASSLDTGKETQYFGPGTRLLVL.

The V call is TRBV6-5, the J call TRBJ2-3; 7 bases map to TRBD2. From germline, CDR1 is MNHEY and CDR2 SVGAGI. The V and J ends lost 7 bases and 2 bases, in that order; junction bases with no gene match: 3. The CDR3 totals 13 residues. The CDR3 bases are TGTGCCAGCATGCGGGGGTTCACAGATACGCAGTATTTT. Residues: CASMRGFTDTQYF.

V usage is TRBV5-1 and J usage is TRBJ2-7, with 8 bases that match TRBD1. The J call may be in error: the DNA end matches TRBJ2-5 better. Germline CDR1 and CDR2: SGHRS and YFSETQ. CDR3 length: 15 residues. This CDR3 reads CASSAGQGLKETQYF. CDR3 DNA sequence: TGCGCCAGCAGCGCAGGACAGGGATTGAAGGAGACCCAGTACTTC.

This clonotype was counted once. The V gene is TRBV6-2 or TRBV6-3, the J gene TRBJ2-3; TRBD1 is a possible D gene (5 bases). The germline gives CDR1 MNHEY, CDR2 SVGEGT. V lost 2 bases, J lost 5 bases, and 17 bases lay in between. This CDR3 has 16 amino acids. CDR3 coding DNA: TGTGCCAGCAGTTACCTGGACAAGCTTGTCCGAGATACGCAGTATTTT. It codes for CASSYLDKLVRDTQYF.

This CDR3 reads CASSYSGTDGYTF. As DNA, the CDR3 is TGTGCCAGCAGTTACTCAGGGACAGATGGCTACACCTTC. This chain uses TRBV6-6 with TRBJ1-2; 7 positions match TRBD1. The CDR3 consists of 13 residues. V lost 0 bases to trimming and J lost 6 bases; unmatched junction nucleotides: 1. Germline-derived CDR1 and CDR2 are MNHNY and SVGAGI (reference sequence).

The sample holds a few counts of this clonotype. V usage is TRBV30 and J usage is TRBJ1-1; possible D gene TRBD1, 6 bases. Germline V gene sequence: CDR1 GTSNPN, CDR2 SVGIG (reference sequence). V was pared by 1 base and J by 1 base, with 10 bases between. The CDR3 length is 14 residues. Here the CDR3 reads CAWSAQGANTEAFF. In nucleotides, the CDR3 is TGTGCCTGGAGTGCACAGGGAGCGAACACTGAAGCTTTCTTT.

This clonotype came up once. V is TRBV11-1 and J is TRBJ2-7, with D perhaps matching TRBD2 (6 bases). The germline V gene encodes CDR1 SGHAT and CDR2 FQDESV (reference sequence). The CDR3 is 13 residues long. Trimming cost V 5 bases and J 7 bases, with 15 bases left between them. This CDR3 is CASSPELAGEQYF. The CDR3 bases are TGTGCCAGCAGCCCCGAACTAGCTGGTGAGCAGTACTTC. Supplemented by reference TRBV11-1 and TRBJ2-7, the full variable domain reads EAEVAQSPRYKITEKSQAVAFWCDPISGHATLYWYRQILGQGPELLVQFQDESVVDDSQLPKDRFSAERLKGVDSTLKIQPAELGDSAMYLCASSPELAGEQYFGPGTRLTVT.